The rows below give T cell receptor beta chains drawn from one sample of a study of blood T cell repertoires in COVID-19. The protocol was immunoSEQ multiplex PCR, while the TCRdb copy is restricted to in-frame clones and leaves out a portion. The sample carries about 250,000 clones, around nine tenths recorded once. The sequencing sample was made of peripheral blood. These receptors were collected from a woman aged 55-69 years who had recovered from COVID-19. The CDR3 runs from the conserved cysteine through the conserved F or W. Fields, in order: clone size, V gene, J gene, D gene, CDR3 DNA, CDR3 protein. The D gene is left open where the match is weak. A row's size may be missing; if present it is once, few, many or a size class.

clone size: .; V gene: TRBV6-5; J gene: TRBJ2-7; D gene: TRBD1; CDR3 DNA: TGTGCCAGCAGTTACAGAACAGGGGCCCCCAATTTC; CDR3 protein: CASSYRTGAPNF
clone size: .; V gene: TRBV5-4; J gene: TRBJ1-6; D gene: .; CDR3 DNA: TGTGCCAGCAGCTTGGGTGGGGGGAATTCACCCCTCCACTTT; CDR3 protein: CASSLGGGNSPLHF
clone size: once; V gene: TRBV28; J gene: TRBJ1-2; D gene: .; CDR3 DNA: TGTGCCACCACGATGGCGGCGTCTGGCTACACCTTC; CDR3 protein: CATTMAASGYTF
clone size: .; V gene: TRBV20-1; J gene: TRBJ1-1; D gene: .; CDR3 DNA: TGCAGTGCTAGTGGGGTAACAGGGATGAACACTGAAGCTTTCTTT; CDR3 protein: CSASGVTGMNTEAFF
clone size: .; V gene: TRBV4-2; J gene: TRBJ2-1; D gene: TRBD1; CDR3 DNA: TGTGCCAGCAGCCAGGACAGGGGAAGATCTTGGTCCTACAATGAGCAGTTCTTC; CDR3 protein: CASSQDRGRSWSYNEQFF
clone size: .; V gene: TRBV6-5; J gene: TRBJ1-5; D gene: TRBD1; CDR3 DNA: TGTGCCAGCAGTCGGGACAGTAATAGCAATCAGCCCCAGCATTTT; CDR3 protein: CASSRDSNSNQPQHF
clone size: .; V gene: TRBV27; J gene: TRBJ1-2; D gene: .; CDR3 DNA: TGTGCCAGCAGTCCCAAACAGGCTTTCTATGGCTACACCTTC; CDR3 protein: CASSPKQAFYGYTF
clone size: .; V gene: TRBV2; J gene: TRBJ1-3; D gene: .; CDR3 DNA: TGTGCCAGCAGAGGCCCGGAGGGGTTAGCTGGAAACACCATATATTTT; CDR3 protein: CASRGPEGLAGNTIYF
clone size: .; V gene: TRBV7-2; J gene: TRBJ2-7; D gene: TRBD2; CDR3 DNA: TGTGCCAGCAGAATTAGCGGGGGGGCAGGGGAGCAGTACTTC; CDR3 protein: CASRISGGAGEQYF
clone size: .; V gene: TRBV4-3; J gene: TRBJ1-3; D gene: .; CDR3 DNA: TGCGCCAGCAGCCATCAGTCCCCAGGGTCTGGAAACACCATATATTTT; CDR3 protein: CASSHQSPGSGNTIYF
clone size: .; V gene: TRBV7-8; J gene: TRBJ2-5; D gene: .; CDR3 DNA: TGTGCCAGCAGCTTGCGACTGCAAGAGACCCAGTACTTC; CDR3 protein: CASSLRLQETQYF
clone size: .; V gene: TRBV7-2; J gene: TRBJ2-7; D gene: TRBD2; CDR3 DNA: TGTGCCAGCAGCTTTTCGGAGGCTAGCGGAAACTACGAGCAGTACTTC; CDR3 protein: CASSFSEASGNYEQYF
clone size: .; V gene: TRBV7-9; J gene: TRBJ2-7; D gene: .; CDR3 DNA: TGTGCCAGCAGTTCCGGACACCTCAGGGACGAGCAGTACTTC; CDR3 protein: CASSSGHLRDEQYF
clone size: .; V gene: TRBV14; J gene: TRBJ1-1; D gene: .; CDR3 DNA: TGTGCCAGCAGCCAAGCGGCCAGGACTGAAGCTTTCTTT; CDR3 protein: CASSQAARTEAFF
clone size: .; V gene: TRBV5-8; J gene: TRBJ1-1; D gene: .; CDR3 DNA: TGTGCCAGCAGCTGGGGCAGGGGGAACACTGAAGCTTTCTTT; CDR3 protein: CASSWGRGNTEAFF
clone size: many; V gene: TRBV6-5; J gene: TRBJ1-5; D gene: .; CDR3 DNA: TGTGCCAGCGATGACCCGAGGCAGCCCCAGCATTTT; CDR3 protein: CASDDPRQPQHF
clone size: .; V gene: TRBV7-8; J gene: TRBJ2-1; D gene: .; CDR3 DNA: TGTGCCAGCAGCTTAGGGGGCCATACCTACAATGAGCAGTTCTTC; CDR3 protein: CASSLGGHTYNEQFF
clone size: .; V gene: TRBV7-2; J gene: TRBJ2-1; D gene: TRBD2; CDR3 DNA: TGTGCCAGCAGCTTAGCTCTAGCGGGGGGACCTTACAATGAGCAGTTCTTC; CDR3 protein: CASSLALAGGPYNEQFF
clone size: .; V gene: TRBV7-2; J gene: TRBJ2-7; D gene: TRBD1; CDR3 DNA: TGTGCCAGCAGCCCTGGGACAGGGCAACCTGAGCAGTACTTC; CDR3 protein: CASSPGTGQPEQYF
clone size: .; V gene: TRBV7-9; J gene: TRBJ1-5; D gene: .; CDR3 DNA: TGTGCCAGCAGCTTAGCACAGCATCAGCCCCAGCATTTT; CDR3 protein: CASSLAQHQPQHF
clone size: .; V gene: TRBV9; J gene: TRBJ1-1; D gene: .; CDR3 DNA: TGTGCCAGCAGCCAAACAGTGAACACTGAAGCTTTCTTT; CDR3 protein: CASSQTVNTEAFF
clone size: .; V gene: TRBV6-1; J gene: TRBJ1-6; D gene: .; CDR3 DNA: TGTGCCAGCAGTGATAGTGAGGCGGAAGCACCCCTCCACTTT; CDR3 protein: CASSDSEAEAPLHF
clone size: .; V gene: TRBV4-3; J gene: TRBJ1-4; D gene: .; CDR3 DNA: TGCGCCAGCAGCCAAGAACACCCTGGGACGGAGGGGTGGGTCATTAATGAAAAACTGTTTTTT; CDR3 protein: CASSQEHPGTEGWVINEKLFF
clone size: .; V gene: TRBV7-6; J gene: TRBJ1-1; D gene: .; CDR3 DNA: TGTGCCAGCAGCTTAGGAAAGGAGGGTTACACTGAAGCTTTCTTT; CDR3 protein: CASSLGKEGYTEAFF
clone size: .; V gene: TRBV19; J gene: TRBJ1-6; D gene: .; CDR3 DNA: TGTGCCAGTAGTATCCAGGGTGGGAATTCACCCCTCCACTTT; CDR3 protein: CASSIQGGNSPLHF
clone size: .; V gene: TRBV6-1; J gene: TRBJ2-1; D gene: .; CDR3 DNA: TGTGCCAGCAGTGAATTTTTTCCGCTAGCGAGTGAGCAGTTCTTC; CDR3 protein: CASSEFFPLASEQFF
clone size: once; V gene: TRBV3-1/TRBV3-2; J gene: TRBJ1-3; D gene: .; CDR3 DNA: TGTGCCAGCAGCGAATACGGAGTCTCTGGAAACACCATATATTTT; CDR3 protein: CASSEYGVSGNTIYF
clone size: .; V gene: TRBV6-2/TRBV6-3; J gene: TRBJ1-5; D gene: .; CDR3 DNA: TGTGCCAGCAGTTTCGGACTCTTTAGCAATCAGCCCCAGCATTTT; CDR3 protein: CASSFGLFSNQPQHF
clone size: .; V gene: TRBV27; J gene: TRBJ1-2; D gene: TRBD1; CDR3 DNA: TGTGCCAGCAGTTTATGGGACAGGGGGGTTGGCTACACCTTC; CDR3 protein: CASSLWDRGVGYTF
clone size: .; V gene: TRBV4-2; J gene: TRBJ2-1; D gene: TRBD1; CDR3 DNA: TGTGCCAGCAGCCAAGATGGGACAGGGGCCCACAATGAGCAGTTCTTC; CDR3 protein: CASSQDGTGAHNEQFF
clone size: .; V gene: TRBV7-2; J gene: TRBJ2-1; D gene: .; CDR3 DNA: TGTGCCAGCAGCTTGGCGAGGAATGAGCAGTTCTTC; CDR3 protein: CASSLARNEQFF
clone size: .; V gene: TRBV16; J gene: TRBJ2-1; D gene: .; CDR3 DNA: TGTGCCAGCAACCTACAGGTCTCTTCGGATGAGCAGTTCTTC; CDR3 protein: CASNLQVSSDEQFF
clone size: .; V gene: TRBV3-1/TRBV3-2; J gene: TRBJ1-6; D gene: .; CDR3 DNA: TGTGCCAGCAGCCAAGAGGCGGAGGGTTTCTATAATTCACCCCTCCACTTT; CDR3 protein: CASSQEAEGFYNSPLHF
clone size: once; V gene: TRBV7-2; J gene: TRBJ2-7; D gene: TRBD2; CDR3 DNA: TGTGCCAGCAGCTGGGGACTAGCGGGGGCCTTTTACGAGCAGTACTTC; CDR3 protein: CASSWGLAGAFYEQYF
clone size: .; V gene: TRBV27; J gene: TRBJ1-2; D gene: .; CDR3 DNA: TGTGCCAGCGGTGGAGCCGTGAGGGTAGGTGGCTACACCTTC; CDR3 protein: CASGGAVRVGGYTF
clone size: .; V gene: TRBV7-2; J gene: TRBJ2-1; D gene: .; CDR3 DNA: TGTGCCAGCAGCCCGACAGCGAGCTCCTACAATGAGCAGTTCTTC; CDR3 protein: CASSPTASSYNEQFF
clone size: few; V gene: TRBV7-9; J gene: TRBJ1-2; D gene: TRBD1; CDR3 DNA: TGTGCCAGCAGCTTAGCTCAGGGGGCCAATGGCTACACCTTC; CDR3 protein: CASSLAQGANGYTF
clone size: .; V gene: TRBV18; J gene: TRBJ2-3; D gene: .; CDR3 DNA: TGTGCCAGCTCAGGACAGACAGATACGCAGTATTTT; CDR3 protein: CASSGQTDTQYF
clone size: .; V gene: TRBV2; J gene: TRBJ1-2; D gene: .; CDR3 DNA: TGTGCCAGCACCCTAAGGCCGGACAGCGGCTATGGCTACACCTTC; CDR3 protein: CASTLRPDSGYGYTF
clone size: .; V gene: TRBV10-3; J gene: TRBJ1-1; D gene: TRBD1; CDR3 DNA: TGTGCCATCAGGACAGGGGGCCGCACTGAAGCTTTCTTT; CDR3 protein: CAIRTGGRTEAFF
clone size: .; V gene: TRBV7-9; J gene: TRBJ1-2; D gene: .; CDR3 DNA: TGTGCCAGCAGCTTAGTTTCCAGGGGTTATGGCTACACCTTC; CDR3 protein: CASSLVSRGYGYTF
clone size: .; V gene: TRBV9; J gene: TRBJ2-5; D gene: .; CDR3 DNA: TGTGCCAGCAGCGTAGGGGCCGGGGATCCCAAGACCCAGTACTTC; CDR3 protein: CASSVGAGDPKTQYF
clone size: .; V gene: TRBV18; J gene: TRBJ1-1; D gene: .; CDR3 DNA: TGTGCCAGCTCGCCATACCCCTCCGCGCACACTGAAGCTTTCTTT; CDR3 protein: CASSPYPSAHTEAFF
clone size: .; V gene: TRBV9; J gene: TRBJ2-2; D gene: .; CDR3 DNA: TGTGCCAGCAGCGTAGACGAGACAGTATACACCGGGGAGCTGTTTTTT; CDR3 protein: CASSVDETVYTGELFF
clone size: .; V gene: TRBV6-1; J gene: TRBJ2-1; D gene: TRBD2; CDR3 DNA: TGTGCCAGCAGTGAAGCGCTTCTAGCGGGGAGATACAATGAGCAGTTCTTC; CDR3 protein: CASSEALLAGRYNEQFF
clone size: few; V gene: TRBV7-2; J gene: TRBJ2-2; D gene: .; CDR3 DNA: TGTGCCAGCAGCTTAAGACTAGATGGCACCGGGGAGCTGTTTTTT; CDR3 protein: CASSLRLDGTGELFF
clone size: once; V gene: TRBV6-5; J gene: TRBJ2-7; D gene: .; CDR3 DNA: TGTGCCAGCAGTTCGCCGACAGGACCCGAGCAGTACTTC; CDR3 protein: CASSSPTGPEQYF
clone size: .; V gene: TRBV29-1; J gene: TRBJ2-3; D gene: TRBD2; CDR3 DNA: TGCAGCGTTACGGGACTCTCACTCGGTAGCGGGGGCACAGATACGCAGTATTTT; CDR3 protein: CSVTGLSLGSGGTDTQYF
clone size: .; V gene: TRBV5-5; J gene: TRBJ2-1; D gene: TRBD2; CDR3 DNA: TGTGCCAGCAGCCTAGCGGGGGGGCCTCAGAATGAGCAGTTCTTC; CDR3 protein: CASSLAGGPQNEQFF
clone size: .; V gene: TRBV29-1; J gene: TRBJ2-7; D gene: .; CDR3 DNA: TGCAGCGTTGAGAACAGGGCCGACTCCTACGAGCAGTACTTC; CDR3 protein: CSVENRADSYEQYF
clone size: .; V gene: TRBV5-1; J gene: TRBJ2-3; D gene: TRBD2; CDR3 DNA: TGCGCCAGCAGCTTGCCAGGTAGCGGGGGTGGAACAGATACGCAGTATTTT; CDR3 protein: CASSLPGSGGGTDTQYF
clone size: .; V gene: TRBV29-1; J gene: TRBJ2-5; D gene: .; CDR3 DNA: TGCAGCTCCCAGAGGTACCAAGAGACCCAGTACTTC; CDR3 protein: CSSQRYQETQYF
clone size: .; V gene: TRBV6-6; J gene: TRBJ1-1; D gene: .; CDR3 DNA: TGTGCCAGCAGTTACTCGCCGAGGTTGAACACTGAAGCTTTCTTT; CDR3 protein: CASSYSPRLNTEAFF
clone size: .; V gene: TRBV29-1; J gene: TRBJ1-5; D gene: .; CDR3 DNA: TGCAGCGTAAGCTGGGACTCACATAGCAATCAGCCCCAGCATTTT; CDR3 protein: CSVSWDSHSNQPQHF